One and the same sample provided the 2 T cell receptor beta chains below, sequenced in a study of molecular identifiers for immune sequencing clone quantification (dated by TCRdb to between 2017 and 2018). Library method: PCR. This sample was sequenced with an Illumina HiSeq 4000. TCRdb itself trimmed the public reads at Q25 with fastp, ran MiXCR and retained productive beta chains. CDR3 protein sequences are deduplicated, and each keeps its most common genes and DNA. This sample gives around 480,000 distinct CDR3 sequences in total; around a fifth of them show up just once. The top ten constitute about 0.78% of the sample. Sequencing was performed on naive CD8+ T cells from blood, with Jurkat cell RNA spiked in. Explained via the paper, the cell subset or site label denotes: FACS-sorted CD8+CD4-CCR7+CD45RA+ naive T cells. These TCRs come from a human donor in good health. Some libraries in this study had Jurkat cell RNA spiked in.

This clonotype was seen ten or more times. The chain uses TRBV30 and TRBJ2-5, with D possibly being TRBD1 (6 bases). The V and J ends lost 4 bases and 2 bases respectively, with 17 bases between them. This CDR3 has 15 amino acids. Germline CDR1 reads GTSNPN; CDR2 reads SVGIG (reference sequence). In DNA, the CDR3 is TGTGCCTGGACCACAACGGACAGTCCTCAAGAGACCCAGTACTTC. It specifies CAWTTTDSPQETQYF.

This clonotype was seen a handful of times. The chain uses TRBV20-1 and TRBJ2-7; 8 nucleotides align to TRBD2. The CDR3 is 13 residues long. Germline V gene sequence: CDR1 DFQATT, CDR2 SNEGSKA (reference sequence). V was clipped by 3 bases and J by 4 bases; unmatched bases: 5. As DNA, the CDR3 is TGCAGTGCTAGGGCGGGGGGATCGTACGAGCAGTACTTC. Its translation: CSARAGGSYEQYF.